This entry describes one TCR beta chain. A far more abundant clone sits one base away, making this likely a read error. This record belongs to a study of shared clonotypes between healthy human individuals. Study in general: Sampling drew on donors who were a couple of women and a few men aged 18 to 49.

PCR replicates performed on unsorted PBMC used around 0.3 ug DNA, approximately 33,000 T cell genomes. Methods used by the authors: Sequence data from immunoSEQ were junction-only and lacked quality scores; consequently, filtering differed. Sequencing used immunoSEQ multiplex PCR; TCRdb keeps in-frame clones, though not all of them. V, J and clone size were drawn from that table, and D and trimming were deduced from the DNA. The table lists 500,000 to 650,000 clones, around 78% of them singletons. The germline CDR1 and CDR2 sequences are MDHEN and SYDVKM. The CDR3 has 16 residues. Without sorting, samples used 85 million to 95 million PBMCs for genomic DNA.

Sequenced: PBMCs. The clonotype originates from a woman aged 40 to 50 in good health. Some clones in this sample may be carry-over from other donors' samples. The V call is TRBV28, the J call TRBJ2-7; a weak D match, TRBD2 (5 bases). The J call may be wrong; the DNA end is better matched by TRBJ2-1. This CDR3 is CASSYPHGGSYNEQFF. Written as DNA, the CDR3 is TGTGCCAGCAGTTACCCTCACGGAGGTTCCTACAACGAGCAGTTCTTC.